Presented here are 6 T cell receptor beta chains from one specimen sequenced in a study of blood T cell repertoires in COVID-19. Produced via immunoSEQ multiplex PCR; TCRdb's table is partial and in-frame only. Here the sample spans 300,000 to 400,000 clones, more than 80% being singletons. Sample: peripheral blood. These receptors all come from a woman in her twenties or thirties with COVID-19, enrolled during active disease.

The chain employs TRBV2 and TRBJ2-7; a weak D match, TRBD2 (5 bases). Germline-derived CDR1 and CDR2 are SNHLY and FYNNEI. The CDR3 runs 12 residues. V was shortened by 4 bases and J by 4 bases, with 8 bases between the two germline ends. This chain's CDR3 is CASSGAEYEQYF. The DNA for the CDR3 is TGTGCCAGCAGTGGAGCGGAGTACGAGCAGTACTTC. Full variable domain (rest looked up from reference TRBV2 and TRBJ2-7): EPEVTQTPSHQVTQMGQEVILRCVPISNHLYFYWYRQILGQKVEFLVSFYNNEISEKSEIFDDQFSVERPDGSNFTLKIRSTKLEDSAMYFCASSGAEYEQYFGPGTRLTVT.

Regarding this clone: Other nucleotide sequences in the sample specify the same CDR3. CDR3 sequence reads: CASSSYTDTQYF. The CDR3 bases are TGTGCCAGCAGCTCCTACACAGATACGCAGTATTTT. The chain links TRBV7-9 to TRBJ2-3; D is unresolved. Germline assignment: CDR1 SEHNR and CDR2 FQNEAQ (reference sequence). The CDR3 sequence is 12 residues long. Trimming left V 4 bases short and J 2 bases short, with 4 bases between.

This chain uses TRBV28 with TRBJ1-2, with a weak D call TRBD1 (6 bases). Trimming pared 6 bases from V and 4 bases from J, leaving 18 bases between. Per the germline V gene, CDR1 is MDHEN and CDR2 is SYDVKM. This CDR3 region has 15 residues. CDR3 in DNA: TGTGCCAGCAGAGTACAGGGAGGGAAATCCTATGGCTACACCTTC. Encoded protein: CASRVQGGKSYGYTF.

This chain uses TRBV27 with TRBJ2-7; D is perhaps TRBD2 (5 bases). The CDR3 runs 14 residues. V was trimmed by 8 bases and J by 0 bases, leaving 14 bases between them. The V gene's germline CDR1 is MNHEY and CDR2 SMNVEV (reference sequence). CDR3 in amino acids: CASRPGGLSYEQYF. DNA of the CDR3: TGTGCCAGCCGGCCTGGTGGACTCTCCTACGAGCAGTACTTC.

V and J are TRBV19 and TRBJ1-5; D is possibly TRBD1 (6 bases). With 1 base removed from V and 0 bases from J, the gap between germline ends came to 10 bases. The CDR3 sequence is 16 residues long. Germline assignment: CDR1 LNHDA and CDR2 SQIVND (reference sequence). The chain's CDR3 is CASSIGTVHSNQPQHF. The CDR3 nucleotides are TGTGCCAGTAGTATAGGGACAGTCCATAGCAATCAGCCCCAGCATTTT.

This CDR3 is CASSTLGQGAQETQYF. The CDR3 bases are TGTGCCAGTAGTACCCTGGGACAGGGGGCTCAAGAGACCCAGTACTTC. V gene TRBV19 combines with J gene TRBJ2-5; 12 nucleotides line up with TRBD1. This CDR3 is built from 16 residues. V lost 4 bases to trimming and J lost 2 bases; unmatched junction nucleotides: 5. The germline gives CDR1 LNHDA, CDR2 SQIVND (reference sequence).